A single sample is the source of the 15 T cell receptor beta chains below, sequenced in a study of cytomegalovirus exposure and HLA in healthy donors. A multiplex PCR was run with 60 Vbeta primers and 13 Jbeta primers. Clones were read by immunoSEQ multiplex PCR, and TCRdb kept only the in-frame ones, dropping some. Among some 120,000 clones listed, about 69% were seen once. Sequencing was carried out using PBMCs. The receptors originated from a man aged 25 to 45 in good health and CMV-seronegative.

This chain uses TRBV5-1 with TRBJ2-3; the D is unclear. The CDR3 length is 14 residues. The germline gives CDR1 SGHRS, CDR2 YFSETQ. Trimming cost V 5 bases and J 2 bases, with 12 bases left between them. The CDR3 sequence: CASSSGSNTDTQYF. CDR3 in DNA: TGCGCCAGCAGTTCCGGGTCAAACACAGATACGCAGTATTTT. Complete variable domain (other parts from reference TRBV5-1 and TRBJ2-3): KAGVTQTPRYLIKTRGQQVTLSCSPISGHRSVSWYQQTPGQGLQFLFEYFSETQRNKGNFPGRFSGRQFSNSRSEMNVSTLELGDSALYLCASSSGSNTDTQYFGPGTRLTVL.

The chain combines TRBV7-2 with TRBJ1-2, with a possible D match to TRBD1 (5 bases). The CDR3 spans 14 residues. Germline CDR1 reads SGHTA; CDR2 reads FQGNSA. Deletions cut 2 bases from V and 4 bases from J, with 11 bases between. This CDR3 is CASSLPGHGYGYTF. The CDR3 DNA reads TGTGCCAGCAGCTTACCCGGACACGGCTATGGCTACACCTTC.

The chain combines TRBV19 with TRBJ2-1; tentative D call: TRBD2 (5 bases). In germline, CDR1 is LNHDA, CDR2 SQIVND (reference sequence). Trimming took 5 bases from V and 6 from J, leaving 26 bases between them. The CDR3 runs to 18 residues. CDR3 loop: CASSSSVYQVGGGNEQFF. As DNA, the CDR3 is TGTGCCAGTAGTTCAAGCGTATATCAGGTGGGCGGAGGCAATGAGCAGTTCTTC.

The rearrangement joins TRBV27 to TRBJ2-3; TRBD1 might be the D (5 bases). The CDR3 extends over 16 amino acids. Trimming removed 6 bases at V and 0 bases at J, with 16 bases between. Germline lookup yields CDR1 MNHEY and CDR2 SMNVEV (reference sequence). The CDR3 coding sequence is TGTGCCAGCAGGGGGCAAATAACTTCTAGCACAGATACGCAGTATTTT. Its translation: CASRGQITSSTDTQYF.

The CDR3 nucleotides read TGTGCCTGGTCACGGGGGGTCCAAGAGACCCAGTACTTC. It specifies CAWSRGVQETQYF. The chain is built from TRBV30 and TRBJ2-5; 7 bases agree with TRBD2. This CDR3 comprises 13 residues. The V gene's germline CDR1 is GTSNPN and CDR2 SVGIG (reference sequence). The junction had 4 bases not matched to a gene; V was cut back by 5 bases and J by 1 base.

The gene calls are TRBV7-9 and TRBJ2-7; D possibly corresponds to TRBD1 (6 bases). Germline values: CDR1 SEHNR, CDR2 FQNEAQ (reference sequence). The CDR3 has 15 residues. The V gene lost 5 bases and the J gene lost 2 bases, with 16 bases spanning the gap. CDR3 region: CASSADKGTPYEQYF. In DNA form, the CDR3 reads TGTGCCAGCAGCGCCGACAAGGGGACACCCTACGAGCAGTACTTC.

The chain couples TRBV7-9 to TRBJ2-1; 9 bases align to TRBD2. The ends lost 2 bases at V and 7 bases at J; junction bases unmatched: 6. Per germline, CDR1 SEHNR and CDR2 FQNEAQ (reference sequence). This CDR3 has 15 amino acids. CDR3 coding DNA: TGTGCCAGCAGCTTACGGGCTAGCGGGGAGAATGAGCAGTTCTTC. Its protein is CASSLRASGENEQFF.

The table lists this clone with a count of one. The chain links TRBV7-3 to TRBJ2-1, with 8 bases fitting TRBD1. The germline gives CDR1 SGHTA, CDR2 FQGTGA. The CDR3 has 15 residues. Trimming removed 5 bases from V and 1 base from J; junction bases left unmatched: 4. The CDR3 protein is CASSPDRDSYNEQFF. The CDR3 DNA reads as TGTGCCAGCAGCCCGGACAGGGATTCCTACAATGAGCAGTTCTTC.

There are a few counts of this clone. The rearrangement joins TRBV5-8 to TRBJ1-3; 8 bases agree with TRBD1. CDR1 and CDR2 from the germline V gene are SGHTS and YDEGEE. Trimming cost V 2 bases and J 2 bases; bases outside gene matches: 3. The CDR3 runs 15 residues. DNA of the CDR3: TGTGCCAGCAGCTTTGGACAGGGTGCTGGAAACACCATATATTTT. Its protein is CASSFGQGAGNTIYF.

The chain carries TRBV9 and TRBJ1-1; the match to TRBD1 covers 8 bases. The length of the CDR3 is 14 residues. The ends lost 4 bases at V and 4 bases at J; junction bases unmatched: 6. Germline V gene data show CDR1 as SGDLS and CDR2 as YYNGEE. The CDR3 region is CASSPQTGATEAFF. CDR3 sequence (DNA): TGTGCCAGCAGCCCTCAGACAGGGGCCACTGAAGCTTTCTTT.

The rearrangement uses TRBV7-2 and TRBJ2-1; TRBD2 might be the D (6 bases). The germline V gene encodes CDR1 SGHTA and CDR2 FQGNSA. V was trimmed by 1 base and J by 3 bases, leaving 13 bases between them. The CDR3 is made up of 16 amino acids. The CDR3 loop reads CASSLGLVGVYNEQFF. As DNA, the CDR3 is TGTGCCAGCAGCTTAGGACTAGTCGGGGTCTACAATGAGCAGTTCTTC.

CDR3 DNA sequence: TGTGCCAGCAAAAAGAGGGGAGGTTATGGCTACACCTTC. This encodes CASKKRGGYGYTF. The V gene is TRBV6-5, the J gene TRBJ1-2, with D possibly matching TRBD1 (5 bases). CDR1 is MNHEY and CDR2 is SVGAGI in the germline V gene. This CDR3 spans 13 amino acids. The ends were cut back, 7 bases at V and 5 bases at J, with 14 bases in the middle.

The gene calls are TRBV5-1 and TRBJ2-1, with D perhaps TRBD1 (5 bases). This CDR3 comprises 14 residues. V was shortened by 0 bases and J by 5 bases, with 9 bases between the two germline ends. Germline V lookup: CDR1 SGHRS, CDR2 YFSETQ. CDR3 bases: TGCGCCAGCAGCTTGGACAGGCAAGACAATGAGCAGTTCTTC. Translating it yields CASSLDRQDNEQFF.

V usage is TRBV28 and J usage is TRBJ2-5, with TRBD2 identical over 9 bases. Germline CDR1 and CDR2: MDHEN and SYDVKM. J was trimmed by 1 base and V by 10 bases; bases with no gene match: 10. The CDR3 length is 15 residues. The CDR3 reads CATDGASGAQETQYF. The CDR3, as DNA: TGTGCCACCGATGGGGCTAGCGGGGCCCAAGAGACCCAGTACTTC.

The V call is TRBV11-2, the J call TRBJ1-2; the D is unclear. The CDR3 covers 16 residues. Germline CDR1 and CDR2: SGHAT and FQNNGV. With 1 base removed from V and 1 base from J, the gap between germline ends came to 13 bases. In nucleotides, the CDR3 is TGTGCCAGCAGCTTAGCCCCAGGTCTTAATAACTATGGCTACACCTTC. It is translated as CASSLAPGLNNYGYTF.